This T cell receptor (beta chain) was profiled in a study of T cell changes during pregnancy in multiple sclerosis. Sequencing was performed with immunoSEQ multiplex PCR; in TCRdb, only in-frame clones are kept and a portion is missing. The sample carries 35,000 to 50,000 clones, roughly 87% recorded once. Germline lookup yields CDR1 MNHEY and CDR2 SVGAGI. The CDR3 has 15 amino acids. The germline V and J ends were trimmed by 4 bases and 4 bases, with 16 bases remaining between them. The chain combines TRBV6-5 with TRBJ1-2; D is ambiguous. Sample: CD4+ T cells from peripheral blood mononuclear cells, taken after pregnancy. This receptor was identified in a female donor with multiple sclerosis, enrolled in a pregnancy study. Here the CDR3 reads CASSSSEAGSYGYTF. In DNA form, the CDR3 reads TGTGCCAGCAGTTCCTCCGAGGCGGGGTCCTATGGCTACACCTTC.